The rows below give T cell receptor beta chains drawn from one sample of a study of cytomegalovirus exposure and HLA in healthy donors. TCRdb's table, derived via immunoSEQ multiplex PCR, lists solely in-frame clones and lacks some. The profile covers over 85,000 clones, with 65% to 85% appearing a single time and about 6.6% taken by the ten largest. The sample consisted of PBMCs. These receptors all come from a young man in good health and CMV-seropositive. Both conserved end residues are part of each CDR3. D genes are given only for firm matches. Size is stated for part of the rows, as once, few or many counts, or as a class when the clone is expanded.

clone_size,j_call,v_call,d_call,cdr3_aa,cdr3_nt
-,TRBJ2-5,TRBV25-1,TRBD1,CASSQGQGRWETQYF,TGTGCCAGCAGCCAGGGACAGGGGCGTTGGGAGACCCAGTACTTC
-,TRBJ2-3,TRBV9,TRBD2,CASSVGRTSGDSTDTQYF,TGTGCCAGCAGCGTAGGAAGGACTAGCGGGGATAGCACAGATACGCAGTATTTT
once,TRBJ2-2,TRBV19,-,CASSLGQNTGELFF,TGTGCCAGTAGTCTGGGACAGAACACCGGGGAGCTGTTTTTT
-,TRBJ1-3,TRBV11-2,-,CASTLTLGGIASGNTIYF,TGTGCCAGCACCCTTACTCTCGGGGGGATCGCCTCTGGAAACACCATATATTTT
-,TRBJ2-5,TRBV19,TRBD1,CASSMGTGQWAQYF,TGTGCCAGTAGTATGGGGACAGGGCAGTGGGCCCAGTACTTC
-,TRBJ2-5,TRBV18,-,CASSPPSQETQYF,TGTGCCAGCTCACCACCCAGCCAAGAGACCCAGTACTTC
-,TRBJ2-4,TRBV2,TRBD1,CASSVDRVPKNIQYF,TGTGCCAGCAGCGTCGACAGGGTGCCCAAAAACATTCAGTACTTC
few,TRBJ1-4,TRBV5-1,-,CASSLTGGTPSEKLFF,TGCGCCAGCAGCCTCACGGGAGGGACGCCAAGCGAAAAACTGTTTTTT
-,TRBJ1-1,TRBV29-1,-,CSVAQGTVNTEAFF,TGCAGCGTTGCCCAGGGGACGGTGAACACTGAAGCTTTCTTT
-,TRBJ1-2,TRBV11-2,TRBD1,CASSRTGDYGYTF,TGTGCCAGCAGCCGAACAGGGGACTATGGCTACACCTTC